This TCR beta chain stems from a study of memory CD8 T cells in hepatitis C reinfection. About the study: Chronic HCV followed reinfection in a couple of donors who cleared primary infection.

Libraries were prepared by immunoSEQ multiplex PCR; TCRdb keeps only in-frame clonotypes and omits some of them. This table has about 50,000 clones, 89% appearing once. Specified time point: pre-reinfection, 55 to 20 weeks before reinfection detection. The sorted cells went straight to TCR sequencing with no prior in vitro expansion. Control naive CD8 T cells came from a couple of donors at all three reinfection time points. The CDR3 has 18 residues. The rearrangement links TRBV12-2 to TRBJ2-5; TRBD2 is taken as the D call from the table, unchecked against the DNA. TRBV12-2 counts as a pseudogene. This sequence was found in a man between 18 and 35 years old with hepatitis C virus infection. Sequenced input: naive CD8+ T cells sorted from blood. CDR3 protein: CASRSPRGGANSWETQYF. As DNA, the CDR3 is TGTGCAAGTCGCTCTCCTCGGGGAGGGGCAAATTCTTGGGAGACCCAGTACTTC.